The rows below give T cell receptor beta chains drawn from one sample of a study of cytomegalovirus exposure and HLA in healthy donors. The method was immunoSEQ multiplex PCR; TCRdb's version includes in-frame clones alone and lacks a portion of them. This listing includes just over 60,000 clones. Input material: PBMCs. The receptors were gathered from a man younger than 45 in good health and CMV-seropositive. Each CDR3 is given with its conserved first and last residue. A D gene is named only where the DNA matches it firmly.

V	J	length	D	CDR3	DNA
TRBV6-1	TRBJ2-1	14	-	CASTLDYSNNEQFF	TGTGCCAGCACCCTGGACTATTCGAACAATGAGCAGTTCTTC
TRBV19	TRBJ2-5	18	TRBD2	CASSIGGLAGGPTVAQYF	TGTGCCAGTAGTATAGGCGGACTAGCGGGAGGGCCCACCGTGGCCCAGTACTTC
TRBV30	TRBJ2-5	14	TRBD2	CAWTRLAQPETQYF	TGTGCCTGGACCCGACTAGCCCAACCAGAGACCCAGTACTTC
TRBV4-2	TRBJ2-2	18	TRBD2	CASSQVASGGSRTGELFF	TGTGCCAGCAGCCAAGTAGCTAGCGGGGGGTCTAGGACCGGGGAGCTGTTTTTT
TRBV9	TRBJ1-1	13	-	CASSASSGTEAFF	TGTGCCAGCAGCGCCTCGTCGGGCACTGAAGCTTTCTTT
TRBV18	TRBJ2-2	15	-	CASSPRTTNTGELFF	TGTGCCAGCTCACCAAGGACAACGAACACCGGGGAGCTGTTTTTT
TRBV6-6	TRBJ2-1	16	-	CASSNDSPNSYNEQFF	TGTGCCAGCAGTAATGACAGCCCCAACTCCTACAATGAGCAGTTCTTC
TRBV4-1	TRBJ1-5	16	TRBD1	CASSQVGQARNQPQHF	TGCGCCAGCAGCCAAGTGGGACAGGCCAGAAATCAGCCCCAGCATTTT
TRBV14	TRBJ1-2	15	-	CASSQGWGRAYGYTF	TGTGCCAGCAGCCAAGGTTGGGGGCGCGCCTATGGCTACACCTTC
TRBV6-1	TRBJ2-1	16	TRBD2	CASREASGGAYNEQIF	TGTGCCAGCCGTGAAGCTAGCGGGGGGGCCTACAATGAGCAGATCTTC
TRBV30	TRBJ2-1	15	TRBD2	CAWSELAGTGSEQFF	TGTGCCTGGAGTGAACTAGCGGGGACGGGTAGTGAGCAGTTCTTC
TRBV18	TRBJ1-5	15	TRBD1	CASSGGQGSNQPQHF	TGTGCCAGCTCGGGGGGACAGGGGTCGAATCAGCCCCAGCATTTT
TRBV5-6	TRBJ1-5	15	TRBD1	CASSSDRGTRQPQHF	TGTGCCAGCAGCTCGGACAGGGGAACTCGGCAGCCCCAGCATTTT
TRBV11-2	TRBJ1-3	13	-	CASSLWRVDTIYF	TGTGCCAGCAGCTTATGGAGGGTTGACACCATATATTTT
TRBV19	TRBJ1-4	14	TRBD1	CASSKTGTGEKLFF	TGTGCCAGTTCGAAAACCGGGACAGGGGAAAAACTGTTTTTT
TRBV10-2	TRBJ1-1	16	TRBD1	CASSGLNRGPDSEDFF	TGCGCCAGCAGTGGCCTAAACAGGGGGCCTGATTCTGAAGATTTCTTT
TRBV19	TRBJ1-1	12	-	CASQTRNTEAFF	TGTGCCAGTCAAACAAGGAACACTGAAGCTTTCTTT
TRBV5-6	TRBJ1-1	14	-	CASSLWAENTEAFF	TGTGCCAGCAGCTTGTGGGCAGAGAACACTGAAGCTTTCTTT
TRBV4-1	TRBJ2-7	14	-	CASSQAGTDHEQYF	TGCGCCAGCAGCCAAGCTGGGACTGACCACGAGCAGTACTTC
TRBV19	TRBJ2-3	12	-	CASSRGADTQYF	TGTGCCAGTAGCCGGGGGGCGGATACGCAGTATTTT
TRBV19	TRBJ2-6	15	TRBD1	CASSPGTGGVNVLTF	TGTGCCAGTAGTCCAGGGACAGGGGGCGTCAACGTCCTGACTTTC
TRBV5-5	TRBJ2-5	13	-	CASSLPRAETQYF	TGTGCCAGCAGCTTGCCCAGGGCTGAGACCCAGTACTTC
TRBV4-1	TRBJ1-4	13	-	CASSQETGEKLFF	TGCGCCAGCAGCCAAGAAACAGGAGAAAAACTGTTTTTT
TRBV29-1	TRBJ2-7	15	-	CSVSLLDSQVYEQYF	TGCAGCGTTTCCCTATTGGACAGTCAGGTCTACGAGCAGTACTTC
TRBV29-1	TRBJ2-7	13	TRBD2	CSASGLADYEQYF	TGCAGCGCTTCGGGACTAGCGGATTACGAGCAGTACTTC
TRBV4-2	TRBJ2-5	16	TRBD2	CASSTPGTSGQETQYF	TGTGCCAGCAGCACTCCCGGGACTAGCGGGCAAGAGACCCAGTACTTC
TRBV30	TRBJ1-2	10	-	CAGDTGFFTF	TGTGCCGGGGATACAGGGTTCTTCACCTTC
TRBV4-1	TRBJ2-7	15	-	CASSYGQLSPYEQYF	TGCGCCAGCAGCTACGGACAGTTGAGCCCCTACGAGCAGTACTTC
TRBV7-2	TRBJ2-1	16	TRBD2	CASSLVGTSGYNEQFF	TGTGCCAGCAGCTTAGTTGGGACTAGCGGCTACAATGAGCAGTTCTTC
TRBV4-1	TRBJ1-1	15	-	CASSPLGVSAYEAFF	TGCGCCAGCAGCCCGTTGGGCGTCTCTGCATATGAAGCTTTCTTT
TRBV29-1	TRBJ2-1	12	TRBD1	CSSGQGANEQFF	TGCAGCTCGGGACAGGGGGCTAATGAGCAGTTCTTC
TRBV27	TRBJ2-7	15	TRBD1	CASSPSGQGSYEQYF	TGTGCCAGCAGTCCTTCGGGACAGGGGTCCTACGAGCAGTACTTC
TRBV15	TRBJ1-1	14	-	CATRGPRPDTEAFF	TGTGCCACCAGGGGCCCGAGACCTGACACTGAAGCTTTCTTT
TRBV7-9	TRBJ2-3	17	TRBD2	CASRPSGTGASTDTQYF	TGTGCCAGCAGACCAAGCGGGACCGGTGCTAGCACAGATACGCAGTATTTT
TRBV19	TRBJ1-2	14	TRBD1	CASSIAPGGYGYTF	TGTGCCAGTAGTATAGCTCCAGGGGGCTATGGCTACACCTTC
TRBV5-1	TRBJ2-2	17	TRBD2	CASSLEPSGRPTGELFF	TGCGCCAGCAGCCTCGAACCTAGCGGGAGACCCACCGGGGAGCTGTTTTTT
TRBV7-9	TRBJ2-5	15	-	CASSPHPGIDETQYF	TGTGCCAGCAGCCCCCATCCGGGGATTGACGAGACCCAGTACTTC
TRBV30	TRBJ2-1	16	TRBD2	CAWRHQVAGSYNEQFF	TGTGCCTGGAGGCACCAGGTAGCGGGATCCTACAATGAGCAGTTCTTC
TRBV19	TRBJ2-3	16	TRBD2	CASSMVVIAGADTQYF	TGTGCCAGTAGTATGGTTGTAATAGCGGGTGCTGATACGCAGTATTTT
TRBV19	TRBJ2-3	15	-	CASSILDSSTDTQYF	TGTGCCAGTAGTATCTTGGACAGCAGCACAGATACGCAGTATTTT
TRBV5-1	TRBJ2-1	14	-	CASSLERTYNEQFF	TGCGCCAGCAGCTTGGAGAGGACTTACAATGAGCAGTTCTTC
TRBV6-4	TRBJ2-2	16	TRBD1	CASSDIGTEGAGELFF	TGTGCCAGCAGTGATATTGGGACAGAGGGAGCCGGGGAGCTGTTTTTT
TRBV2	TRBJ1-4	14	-	CASSKDSTEEKLFF	TGTGCCAGCAGTAAGGACTCCACGGAGGAAAAACTGTTTTTT
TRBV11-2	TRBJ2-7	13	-	CASSLGGSYEQYF	TGTGCCAGCAGCTTAGGTGGCAGCTACGAGCAGTACTTC
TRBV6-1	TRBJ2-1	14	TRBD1	CASRSDRGRDEQFF	TGTGCCAGCAGGTCGGACAGGGGGCGGGATGAGCAGTTCTTC
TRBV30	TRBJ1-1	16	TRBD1	CAWSEGGEDRGTEAFF	TGTGCCTGGAGTGAAGGAGGTGAGGACAGGGGCACTGAAGCTTTCTTT
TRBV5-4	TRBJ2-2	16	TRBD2	CASSTSGGVFAGELFF	TGTGCCAGCAGTACTAGCGGGGGGGTTTTCGCCGGGGAGCTGTTTTTT
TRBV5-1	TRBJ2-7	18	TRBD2	CASSLIGTSGRATYEQYF	TGCGCCAGCAGCTTGATCGGGACTAGCGGGAGGGCGACCTACGAGCAGTACTTC
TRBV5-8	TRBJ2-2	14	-	CASSLPRGVGELFF	TGTGCCAGCAGCTTGCCCAGGGGGGTGGGGGAGCTGTTTTTT
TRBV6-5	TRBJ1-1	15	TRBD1	CASRGQGARDTEAFF	TGTGCCAGCAGGGGACAGGGGGCAAGGGACACTGAAGCTTTCTTT